This T cell receptor (beta chain) was obtained from a study of cytomegalovirus exposure and HLA in healthy donors. Notes on the study in general: Upon later analysis, HLA-associated TCR beta chains proved more clonally expanded than other, equally common chains.

PCR used 60 Vbeta primers and 13 Jbeta primers. Method: immunoSEQ multiplex PCR; TCRdb's copy keeps in-frame clones and lacks some. The data show 150,000 to 200,000 clones, about an eighth seen once. On this clone itself: The antigen remains undetermined.

V was shortened by 4 bases and J by 7 bases, with 10 bases between the two germline ends. The CDR3 has 13 residues. Germline values: CDR1 MNHNY, CDR2 SVGAGI (reference sequence). The TCR originated in a man aged 45-60 years in good health and CMV-seropositive. Sequenced sample: PBMCs. The rearrangement joins TRBV6-6 to TRBJ1-4; no clear D gene. DNA for the CDR3: TGTGCCAGCAGTTCCTTTACAGCTGAAAAACTGTTTTTT. Translation gives CASSSFTAEKLFF.